This T cell receptor (beta chain) was retrieved from a study of blood T cells in healthy people across ages. A second 7 to 11 cycle PCR used barcoded and J-beta primers. TCRdb independently ran MiXCR on the 5' RACE reads; one entry per CDR3 protein. The sample holds under 2,000,000 distinct CDR3 sequences, 49% seen once. Germline CDR1 and CDR2: MDHEN and SYDVKM. V was clipped by 3 bases and J by 0 bases, with 11 bases between them. The CDR3 has 15 amino acids. The sequence came from a woman aged 40-49 years in good health. J is TRBJ2-5 and V is TRBV28; no firm D call. The sequenced material came from blood. CDR3: CASSLGRLYQETQYF. DNA for the CDR3: TGTGCCAGCAGTTTGGGCAGGCTCTACCAAGAGACCCAGTACTTC.